A selection of T cell receptor beta chains follows, all from one sample in a study of Graves' ophthalmopathy and Graves' hyperthyroidism. MiXCR was run by TCRdb on the multiplex PCR reads, yielding one entry per CDR3 protein. The table lists approximately 1.2 million distinct CDR3 sequences, 35% to 45% of them singletons. The sample taken for sequencing was peripheral blood or thyroid tissue (not recorded which). All receptors come from an adult man with Graves' hyperthyroidism. Both conserved end residues are part of each CDR3. The D gene is left open where the match is weak. Expanded clones are given a class, and other clones once, few, many or no size at all.

DNA: TGTGCCAGCAGCCCCCAGTACGGTGGCAGGGGGCGTGAAGCTTTCTTT
CDR3: CASSPQYGGRGREAFF
J: TRBJ1-1
D: TRBD1
size: .
V: TRBV7-2

DNA: TGCAGCTACCCTGGACAGGGGGTTTATGGCTACACCTTC
CDR3: CSYPGQGVYGYTF
J: TRBJ1-2
D: TRBD1
size: .
V: TRBV29-1

DNA: TGCAGTGCGCAGACACACCGGGACCTCCCAAGACCTCTCCACTTT
CDR3: CSAQTHRDLPRPLHF
J: TRBJ1-6
D: .
size: many
V: TRBV20-1

DNA: TGTGCCAGCAGGTCTGGGACAGGGGGGGTCTCGTCACCCCTCCACTTT
CDR3: CASRSGTGGVSSPLHF
J: TRBJ1-6
D: TRBD1
size: once
V: TRBV7-8

DNA: TGCGCCAGCAGCCAAGACAGGGTCGGGGGACTCGAGCAGTACTTC
CDR3: CASSQDRVGGLEQYF
J: TRBJ2-7
D: .
size: few
V: TRBV4-3

DNA: TGTGCCAGCAGCTTAGGAGGGGGCCTTACGGAGACCCAGTACTTC
CDR3: CASSLGGGLTETQYF
J: TRBJ2-5
D: TRBD1
size: once
V: TRBV7-2

DNA: TGTGCCAGCAGCGTAAATTTAGGGCAGGGGACATACAATGAGCAGTACTTC
CDR3: CASSVNLGQGTYNEQYF
J: TRBJ2-7
D: .
size: .
V: TRBV9

DNA: TGCAGTGCTAGAGATTCAGGCACCCCGGACTACGAGCAGTACTTC
CDR3: CSARDSGTPDYEQYF
J: TRBJ2-7
D: .
size: .
V: TRBV20-1

DNA: TGTGCCAGCAGTGATGGACAGGGGGTAGAGACCCAGTACTTC
CDR3: CASSDGQGVETQYF
J: TRBJ2-5
D: TRBD1
size: many
V: TRBV2

DNA: TGTGCCAGCAGCCAAGAGGACAGGGGAGCTGGAAGCACCATATATTTT
CDR3: CASSQEDRGAGSTIYF
J: TRBJ1-3
D: TRBD1
size: .
V: TRBV4-2